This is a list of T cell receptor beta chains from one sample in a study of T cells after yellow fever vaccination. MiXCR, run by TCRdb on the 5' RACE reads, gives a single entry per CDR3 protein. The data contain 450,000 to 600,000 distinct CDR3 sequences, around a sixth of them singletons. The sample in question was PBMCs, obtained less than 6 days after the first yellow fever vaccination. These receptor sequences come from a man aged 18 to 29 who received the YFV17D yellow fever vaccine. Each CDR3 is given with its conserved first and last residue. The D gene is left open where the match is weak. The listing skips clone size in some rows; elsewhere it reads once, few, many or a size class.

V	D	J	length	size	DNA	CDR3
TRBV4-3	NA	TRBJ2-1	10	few	TGCGCCAGCAGAGGACGAGAGCAGTTCTTC	CASRGREQFF
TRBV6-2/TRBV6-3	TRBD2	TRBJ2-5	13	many	TGTGCCACCCGACTAGCGGGGGACGAGACCCAGTACTTC	CATRLAGDETQYF
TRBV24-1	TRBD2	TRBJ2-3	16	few	TGTGCCACCAGTGAGGCCGGGACTAGCTACACAGATACGCAGTATTTT	CATSEAGTSYTDTQYF
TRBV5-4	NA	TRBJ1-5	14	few	TGTGCCAGCAGTCCCGGACGGACAGATCAGCCCCAGCATTTT	CASSPGRTDQPQHF
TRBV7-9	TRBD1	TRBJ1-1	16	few	TGTGCCAGCAGCCCAATCGACAGGGGTATGAACACTGAAGCTTTCTTT	CASSPIDRGMNTEAFF
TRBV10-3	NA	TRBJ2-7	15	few	TGTGCCATCAGTTCGGGTAAGAAAGCCAGCGACGAGCAGTACTTC	CAISSGKKASDEQYF
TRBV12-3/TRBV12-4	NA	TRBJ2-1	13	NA	TGTGCCAGCGGCCTTGAGTTCCTACACGAGCAGTTCTTC	CASGLEFLHEQFF
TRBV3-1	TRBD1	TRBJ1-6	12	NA	TGTGCCAGCAGCCAAACGGGACAGTCCCTCCACTTT	CASSQTGQSLHF
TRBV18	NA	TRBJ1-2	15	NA	TGTGCCAGCTCACCAACAGGGTCCTCCTACTATGGCTACACCTTC	CASSPTGSSYYGYTF
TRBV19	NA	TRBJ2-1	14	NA	TGTGCCAGTAGTATAGGTCCAAACTACAATGAGCAGTTCTTC	CASSIGPNYNEQFF
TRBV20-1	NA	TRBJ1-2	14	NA	TGCAGTGCTCCCGACTCGGACAGAACAAATGGCTACACCTTC	CSAPDSDRTNGYTF
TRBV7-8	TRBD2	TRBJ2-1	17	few	TGTGCCAGCAGCTTAGGTGGGGGGGCGGGGGGCTACAATGAGCAGTTCTTC	CASSLGGGAGGYNEQFF
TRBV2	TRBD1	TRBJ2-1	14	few	TGTGCCAGCACCCCCGGGACAGGGGAAGGGGAGCAGTTCTTC	CASTPGTGEGEQFF
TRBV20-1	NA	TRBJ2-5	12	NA	TGCAGTGCTAGAAAGCGCCAAGAGACCCAGTACTTC	CSARKRQETQYF
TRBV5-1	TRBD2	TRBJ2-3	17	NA	TGCGCCAGCAGCTTGGGGGTAGCGGGGGCGTTCACAGATACGCAGTATTTT	CASSLGVAGAFTDTQYF
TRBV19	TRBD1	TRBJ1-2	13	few	TGTGCCAGTAGCCCGGGACAGGGAAGCGGCTACACCTTC	CASSPGQGSGYTF
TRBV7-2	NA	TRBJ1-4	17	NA	TGTGCCAGCAGCTTAGGCTTCTGGGGGAGCGATAATGAAAAACTGTTTTTT	CASSLGFWGSDNEKLFF
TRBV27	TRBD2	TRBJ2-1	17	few	TGTGCCACCTTAGCGGGGGGTGACTTTTACGACTACAATGAGCAGTTCTTC	CATLAGGDFYDYNEQFF
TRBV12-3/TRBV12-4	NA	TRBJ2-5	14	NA	TGTGCCAGCAGTTTATGGGAGGCCCAAGAGACCCAGTACTTC	CASSLWEAQETQYF
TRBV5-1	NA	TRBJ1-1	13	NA	TGCGCCAGCAGGCTAGGGGTTGACACTGAAGCTTTCTTT	CASRLGVDTEAFF
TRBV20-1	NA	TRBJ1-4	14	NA	TGCAGTGCTTTCCTTGGGTCTGCAAATGAAAAACTGTTTTTT	CSAFLGSANEKLFF
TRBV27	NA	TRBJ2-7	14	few	TGTGCCAGCAGTTTGACAGGCACCCCCTACGAGCAGTACTTC	CASSLTGTPYEQYF
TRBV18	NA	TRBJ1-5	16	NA	TGTGCCAGCTCCCCGGCGTTCAGGGTAGGCAATCAGCCCCAGCATTTT	CASSPAFRVGNQPQHF
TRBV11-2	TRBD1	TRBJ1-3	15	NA	TGTGCCAGCAGCTCGACAGGGCGCTCTGGAAACACCATATATTTT	CASSSTGRSGNTIYF
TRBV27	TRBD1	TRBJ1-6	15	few	TGTGCCAGCAGTCCGCCCAGGGGGCTGAATTCACCCCTCCACTTT	CASSPPRGLNSPLHF
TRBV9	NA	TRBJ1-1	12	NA	TGTGCCAGCAGCGTAGAAGGGACTGAAGCTTTCTTT	CASSVEGTEAFF
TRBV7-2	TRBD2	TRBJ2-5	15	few	TGTGCCAGCAGCCTGAGCGGGAGGAAGGAGGAGACCCAGTACTTC	CASSLSGRKEETQYF
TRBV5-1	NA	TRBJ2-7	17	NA	TGCGCCAGCAGCTTCGGTCGGGGGGCCGGACTGGCCTACGAGCAGTACTTC	CASSFGRGAGLAYEQYF
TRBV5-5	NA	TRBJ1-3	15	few	TGTGCCAGCAGCTTTTCACCGTACTCTGGAAACACCATATATTTT	CASSFSPYSGNTIYF
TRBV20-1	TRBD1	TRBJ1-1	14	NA	TGCAGTGCTAAGAGGGACAGGGGAAGAAGTGAAGCTTTCTTT	CSAKRDRGRSEAFF
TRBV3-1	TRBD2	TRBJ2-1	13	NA	TGTGCCAGCAGCCAAGCGGGGGGGTCTCAGCAGTTCTTC	CASSQAGGSQQFF
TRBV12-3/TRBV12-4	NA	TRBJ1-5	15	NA	TGTGCCAGCAGTTTAGGACAAGTCCGCAATCAGCCCCAGCATTTT	CASSLGQVRNQPQHF
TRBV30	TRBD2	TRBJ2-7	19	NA	TGTGCCTGGAGTGGGGAAAAGACTAGCGGGGGGGCTCGACTCTACGAGCAGTACTTC	CAWSGEKTSGGARLYEQYF
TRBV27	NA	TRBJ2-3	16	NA	TGTGCCAGCAGTTTACTACAGAACCTCGGCACAGATACGCAGTATTTT	CASSLLQNLGTDTQYF
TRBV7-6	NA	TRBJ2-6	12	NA	TGTGCCAGCAGCTACGACAGCTACGCCCTGACTTTC	CASSYDSYALTF
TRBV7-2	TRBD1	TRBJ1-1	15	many	TGTGCCAGCAGCTTAGCTGGGACAGCGAACACTGAAGCTTTCTTT	CASSLAGTANTEAFF
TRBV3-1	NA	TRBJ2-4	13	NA	TGTGCCAGCAGCCAAGGCTACTCAAACATTCAGTACTTC	CASSQGYSNIQYF
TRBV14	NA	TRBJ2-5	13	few	TGTGCCAGCAGCTATTCGAACCGGGGGACCCAGTACTTC	CASSYSNRGTQYF
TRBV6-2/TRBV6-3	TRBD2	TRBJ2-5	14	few	TGTGCCAGCAGCCCCGGGGGGAGACAAGAGACCCAGTACTTC	CASSPGGRQETQYF
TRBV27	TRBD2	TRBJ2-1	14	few	TGTGCCAGCAGTTTAGAGGGACTATACAATGAGCAGTTCTTC	CASSLEGLYNEQFF
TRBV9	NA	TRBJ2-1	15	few	TGTGCCAGCAGCGTAGAGTCTGCTACCTACAATGAGCAGTTCTTC	CASSVESATYNEQFF
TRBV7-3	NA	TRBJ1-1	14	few	TGTGCCAGCAGCCTCTTACGTAGGGGCACTGAAGCTTTCTTT	CASSLLRRGTEAFF
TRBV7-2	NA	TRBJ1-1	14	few	TGTGCCACCTCGAGGGGAGGGGGAAACACTGAAGCTTTCTTT	CATSRGGGNTEAFF
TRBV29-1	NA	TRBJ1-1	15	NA	TGCAGCGTACGGGACACCAGGAAGGGTAGCCCTGAAGCTTTCTTT	CSVRDTRKGSPEAFF
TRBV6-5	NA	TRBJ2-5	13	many	TGTGCCAGCAGTTCTTATGGCCAAGAGACCCAGTACTTC	CASSSYGQETQYF
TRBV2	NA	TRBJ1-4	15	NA	TGTGCCAGCAGCCAATCGGGTTTATTGCGGGAAAAACTGTTTTTT	CASSQSGLLREKLFF